The 10 T cell receptor beta chains listed next were all sequenced from one sample in a study of blood T cell repertoires in COVID-19. Sequenced by immunoSEQ multiplex PCR; TCRdb stores in-frame clones only, minus some. The repertoire holds a few hundred thousand clones, with roughly nine tenths as singletons. The sample consisted of peripheral blood. The receptors were sampled from a man in his 70s with acute or convalescent COVID-19.

V usage is TRBV3-1 (or the pseudogene TRBV3-2) and J usage is TRBJ2-5; a weak D match, TRBD2 (6 bases). The CDR3 has 16 amino acids. The V gene's germline CDR1 is LGHDT and CDR2 YNNKEL (reference sequence). V lost 1 base and J lost 6, with 18 bases in between. The chain's CDR3 is CASSQGGGMRVKTQYF. DNA of the CDR3: TGTGCCAGCAGCCAAGGTGGCGGGATGCGCGTAAAGACCCAGTACTTC.

The V and J genes are TRBV5-1 and TRBJ1-1; unclear D gene. Trimming removed 0 bases at V and 3 bases at J, with 18 bases between. The CDR3 is made up of 17 amino acids. CDR1 and CDR2 (germline): SGHRS, YFSETQ. The CDR3 DNA reads TGCGCCAGCAGCTTGGCCGTTTGGGAGAGGACGGACACTGAAGCTTTCTTT. Translation: CASSLAVWERTDTEAFF.

The chain uses TRBV6-5 and TRBJ1-2; TRBD1 matches 8 bases. Germline-derived CDR1 and CDR2 are MNHEY and SVGAGI. V was clipped by 7 bases and J by 8 bases; unmatched bases: 12. The CDR3 is made up of 14 amino acids. The CDR3 bases are TGTGCCAGCACGCGGGGGACAGGTTCGTCCGGCTACACCTTC. Its translation: CASTRGTGSSGYTF.

V usage is TRBV6-2 or TRBV6-3 and J usage is TRBJ2-3; 7 nucleotides line up with TRBD2. Germline V gene sequence: CDR1 MNHEY, CDR2 SVGEGT. This CDR3 is built from 17 residues. The V segment lost 4 bases and the J segment 11 bases; nucleotides outside the gene matches: 21. CDR3 coding DNA: TGTGCCAGCAGTTTCCTTCCCCTCCAGACTAGCAACCCGGGGCAGTATTTT. Its translation is CASSFLPLQTSNPGQYF.

The chain couples TRBV6-5 to TRBJ2-7; no definite D call. The germline V gene encodes CDR1 MNHEY and CDR2 SVGAGI. V was shortened by 5 bases and J by 3 bases, with 11 bases between the two germline ends. This CDR3 is 13 amino acids long. In DNA, the CDR3 is TGTGCCAGCAGTCTGGAGACGTACTACGAGCAGTACTTC. Translated: CASSLETYYEQYF.

V gene TRBV24-1 combines with J gene TRBJ2-2; TRBD1 matches at 8 bases. Losses at the gene ends were 5 bases for V and 7 bases for J; bases not matched to a gene: 5. This CDR3 region has 14 residues. Per germline, CDR1 KGHDR and CDR2 SFDVKD. The DNA for the CDR3 is TGTGCCACCAGTGCCAGGGGGCTCAACGGGGAGCTGTTTTTT. This codes for CATSARGLNGELFF.

The chain carries TRBV7-8 and TRBJ1-2, with 10 bases that match TRBD1. The CDR3 sequence is 14 residues long. V lost 6 bases to trimming and J lost 4 bases; unmatched junction nucleotides: 5. CDR1 and CDR2 (germline): SGHVS, FQNEAQ. The CDR3 loop reads CASSRQGAAYGYTF. CDR3 nucleotides: TGTGCCAGCAGTAGACAGGGGGCGGCCTATGGCTACACCTTC.

The chain combines TRBV5-1 with TRBJ2-5, with 9 positions matching TRBD2. Germline V gene sequence: CDR1 SGHRS, CDR2 YFSETQ. V lost 0 bases and J lost 1; bases outside the gene matches: 4. The CDR3 covers 16 residues. The CDR3 spells CASSLAAGGSQETQYF. DNA of the CDR3: TGCGCCAGCAGCTTGGCCGCGGGAGGGAGCCAAGAGACCCAGTACTTC.

This clone was found once. The V and J genes are TRBV6-2 or TRBV6-3 and TRBJ2-4; 8 bases line up with TRBD1. The V and J ends lost 5 bases and 3 bases, in that order; junction bases with no gene match: 6. This CDR3 has 15 amino acids. Germline CDR1 MNHEY, CDR2 SVGEGT. CDR3 amino acids: CASSPGGIGKNIQYF. CDR3 bases: TGTGCCAGCAGTCCAGGGGGCATAGGCAAAAACATTCAGTACTTC.

The chain is built from TRBV15 and TRBJ2-7; 10 bases fit TRBD1. V shed 8 bases and J 6 bases; nucleotides not matched to a gene: 10. CDR3 length: 14 residues. Germline CDR1 LNHNV, CDR2 YYDKDF (reference sequence). In DNA, the CDR3 is TGTGCCACCGCTCCGGGGGACAGGGGTAGCGAGCAGTACTTC. Translation: CATAPGDRGSEQYF.